The source of this TCR beta chain is a study of CD8 T cells in Susac syndrome. Whole-study context: When blood was drawn, patients with Susac syndrome were on intravenous immunoglobulin alone, on corticosteroids, or therapy-naive.

Per the germline V gene, CDR1 is SQVTM and CDR2 is ANQGSEA. V shed 8 bases, J shed 0 bases, and the junction held 17 bases outside the gene matches. There are 18 residues in the CDR3. RNA was extracted with the RNeasy kit, and a quantity of 0.5 to 1 ug was reverse transcribed using random hexamers. TCRdb redid the calling of the immunoSEQ multiplex PCR reads with MiXCR, one entry per CDR3 protein. The repertoire holds roughly 250,000 distinct CDR3 sequences, with about 96% as singletons. In blood CD8+ and CD4+ T cells, TCR beta underwent sequencing. The J gene is TRBJ2-3, the V gene TRBV29-1; 10 bases are shared with TRBD2. Sequences were obtained from CD4+ T cells from PBMCs. The sequence came from a human donor with Susac syndrome. CDR3 loop: CSSRPGLAPQSSTDTQYF. Here the CDR3 DNA reads TGCAGCTCCAGACCGGGACTAGCGCCTCAATCTAGCACAGATACGCAGTATTTT.